This T cell receptor beta chain was recovered during a study of blood T cells in healthy people across ages. The use of a sample-barcoded 5' primer and a J-beta primer mix characterized a second PCR of roughly 6 to 11 cycles. TCRdb redid the calling of the 5' RACE reads with MiXCR, one entry per CDR3 protein. The sample yields 1.5 million to 2 million distinct CDR3 sequences, roughly 30% seen once. Broader study findings: Fewer expanded clones and more diversity marked long-lived versus aged donors.

Germline V gene sequence: CDR1 SGHRS, CDR2 YFSETQ. The J segment lost 4 bases and the V segment lost 4 bases, leaving 10 bases of the junction unmatched. The CDR3 is 16 residues long. For this clonotype: The antigen remains undetermined.

This chain links TRBV5-1 with TRBJ2-7; 11 bases fit TRBD2. The receptor's source is a woman aged 25 to 39 in good health. The sample consisted of blood. CDR3 nucleotide sequence: TGCGCCAGCAGCACCTTAGCGGGAGGGCCAAGGTACGAGCAGTACTTC. Translating it yields CASSTLAGGPRYEQYF.